Below, 30 T cell receptor beta chains from the same sample are listed, as sequenced in a study of cytomegalovirus exposure and HLA in healthy donors. The PCR ran on 60 Vbeta and 13 Jbeta primers. TCRdb keeps only in-frame clones here, not all; method: immunoSEQ multiplex PCR. This table has some 100,000 clones, 75% appearing once. Sequenced input: PBMCs. These receptors all come from a woman under 30 in good health and CMV-seropositive.

This chain links TRBV6-4 with TRBJ2-6; D is uncertain. Germline V gene sequence: CDR1 MRHNA, CDR2 SNTAGT. The germline V and J ends were trimmed by 3 bases and 0 bases, with 6 bases remaining between them. CDR3 length: 15 amino acids. The CDR3 DNA sequence: TGTGCCAGCAGTGAACACAGCTCTGGGGCCAACGTCCTGACTTTC. Residues: CASSEHSSGANVLTF.

As concerns this clone: A far larger clone is off by one base, so a read error is likely. The chain carries TRBV11-2 and TRBJ2-5; D is unresolved. Germline CDR1 and CDR2: SGHAT and FQNNGV. This CDR3 has 12 amino acids. The V gene lost 5 bases and the J gene lost 9 bases, with 13 bases spanning the gap. In nucleotides, the CDR3 is TGTGCCAGCAGCAGCTACGAGGAGCCCCAGTACTTC. As protein: CASSSYEEPQYF.

The V gene is TRBV28, the J gene TRBJ1-5; TRBD1 is a possible D gene (5 bases). V gave up 5 bases and J gave up 1 base, with 9 bases separating them. CDR1 and CDR2 (germline): MDHEN, SYDVKM. The CDR3 contains 14 residues. This CDR3 reads CASSRGQSNQPQHF. The CDR3 DNA reads as TGTGCCAGCAGTCGAGGACAAAGCAATCAGCCCCAGCATTTT.

The chain uses TRBV18 and TRBJ1-2, with 10 positions matching TRBD1. V shed 6 bases and J 3 bases; nucleotides not matched to a gene: 1. Germline V CDR1 and CDR2: KGHSH, LQKENI. CDR3 length: 13 amino acids. The CDR3 sequence: CASSTGGDYGYTF. Written as DNA, the CDR3 is TGTGCCAGCTCGACAGGGGGCGACTATGGCTACACCTTC.

The chain joins TRBV6-1 to TRBJ2-1; perhaps TRBD2 as D (6 bases). The germline CDR1 and CDR2 sequences are MNHNS and SASEGT. The CDR3 is made up of 15 amino acids. V gave up 1 base and J gave up 1 base, with 8 bases separating them. For the CDR3, the DNA is TGTGCCAGCAGTGAAGAGGCGGGGTCCTACAATGAGCAGTTCTTC. It translates to CASSEEAGSYNEQFF.

The chain has TRBV7-9 and TRBJ1-1; TRBD1 might be the D (5 bases). The ends were cut back, 1 base at V and 0 bases at J, with 12 bases in the middle. This CDR3 has 16 amino acids. Germline loops: CDR1 SEHNR, CDR2 FQNEAQ (reference sequence). CDR3 nucleotides: TGTGCCAGCAGCTTAGTCGGAACAGGCATGAACACTGAAGCTTTCTTT. It specifies CASSLVGTGMNTEAFF.

The CDR3 DNA sequence: TGTGCCAGCTCACCATCGGCGGGAGCAGATACGCAGTATTTT. Its protein is CASSPSAGADTQYF. The gene calls are TRBV18 and TRBJ2-3; TRBD2 agrees at 7 bases. This CDR3 has 14 residues. V trimming: 2 bases; J trimming: 4 bases; junction bases outside the gene matches: 3. Germline CDR1 and CDR2: KGHSH and LQKENI.

This chain joins TRBV27 and TRBJ2-7, with a weak D call TRBD1 (6 bases). This CDR3 contains 15 residues. The V end was cut by 5 bases, the J end by 4 bases, with 18 bases between. Germline CDR1 reads MNHEY; CDR2 reads SMNVEV (reference sequence). CDR3 sequence: CASSLNTGSGYEQYF. The DNA for the CDR3 is TGTGCCAGCAGTCTAAATACAGGGAGTGGTTACGAGCAGTACTTC.

The chain recombines TRBV28 with TRBJ2-3; D is possibly TRBD2 (6 bases). The CDR3 is 17 residues long. V lost 4 bases, J lost 2 bases, and 19 bases lay in between. CDR1 and CDR2 from the germline V gene are MDHEN and SYDVKM. DNA of the CDR3: TGTGCCAGCAGTTCCCCTCCCGGATTAGCGGCCACAGATACGCAGTATTTT. Residues: CASSSPPGLAATDTQYF.

The chain recombines TRBV27 with TRBJ2-7, with 8 bases identical to TRBD2. The V gene's germline CDR1 is MNHEY and CDR2 SMNVEV (reference sequence). Losses at the gene ends were 8 bases for V and 5 bases for J; bases not matched to a gene: 14. This CDR3 spans 15 amino acids. CDR3 protein: CASLASGGALHEQYF. The CDR3, as DNA: TGTGCCAGCTTAGCATCGGGGGGGGCTCTACACGAGCAGTACTTC.

This sequence joins TRBV27 and TRBJ2-7; weak D call: TRBD1 (5 bases). V lost 2 bases to trimming and J lost 2 bases, with 19 bases between them. Germline assignment: CDR1 MNHEY and CDR2 SMNVEV (reference sequence). The CDR3 sequence is 17 residues long. The CDR3 coding sequence is TGTGCCAGCAGTTTAACGCTCGTGGACACCGCACCCTACGAGCAGTACTTC. Residues: CASSLTLVDTAPYEQYF.

Only one count was recorded for this clone. The chain couples TRBV2 to TRBJ2-1, with 9 bases that match TRBD2. The germline V gene has CDR1 SNHLY and CDR2 FYNNEI. Trimming took 6 bases from V and 1 from J; bases not matched to a gene: 4. The CDR3 loop spans 15 amino acids. CDR3 DNA: TGTGCCAGCAGCGCGGGAGGGCCATCCTACAATGAGCAGTTCTTC. Amino acid sequence: CASSAGGPSYNEQFF.

This chain joins TRBV2 and TRBJ2-5, with 10 bases fitting TRBD2. The trim removed 4 bases at V and 3 bases at J, leaving 2 bases unmatched. The CDR3 is 14 amino acids. The germline CDR1 and CDR2 sequences are SNHLY and FYNNEI. This CDR3 reads CASSVGLAEETQYF. The CDR3 DNA reads TGTGCCAGCAGTGTAGGACTAGCGGAAGAGACCCAGTACTTC. The variable domain in full, with the rest retrieved from reference TRBV2 and TRBJ2-5, is EPEVTQTPSHQVTQMGQEVILRCVPISNHLYFYWYRQILGQKVEFLVSFYNNEISEKSEIFDDQFSVERPDGSNFTLKIRSTKLEDSAMYFCASSVGLAEETQYFGPGTRLLVL.

The sample holds one count of this clone. J is TRBJ1-2 and V is TRBV5-6, with 7 bases that match TRBD1. The CDR3 extends over 13 amino acids. V was clipped by 8 bases and J by 5 bases; unmatched bases: 9. Germline loops: CDR1 SGHDT, CDR2 YYEEEE. The CDR3 is CASGAGTEYGYTF. CDR3 nucleotide sequence: TGTGCCAGTGGGGCCGGGACAGAATATGGCTACACCTTC.

The chain carries TRBV28 and TRBJ2-5; TRBD1 agrees at 9 bases. The V segment lost 5 bases and the J segment 2 bases; nucleotides outside the gene matches: 12. There are 17 residues in the CDR3. CDR1 is MDHEN and CDR2 is SYDVKM in the germline V gene. The DNA of the CDR3 is TGTGCCAGCAGTCCACTACCAACAGGGGGCGGACAAGAGACCCAGTACTTC. Its protein is CASSPLPTGGGQETQYF.

The genes are TRBV5-1 and TRBJ1-5, with 7 positions matching TRBD1. This CDR3 comprises 14 residues. Germline CDR1 SGHRS, CDR2 YFSETQ. V lost 5 bases, J lost 3 bases, and 5 bases stayed unmatched. The CDR3 bases are TGCGCCAGCAGGGAAGGACAGGACAATCAGCCCCAGCATTTT. Its protein is CASREGQDNQPQHF. The full variable domain, its missing parts supplied by reference TRBV5-1 and TRBJ1-5, is KAGVTQTPRYLIKTRGQQVTLSCSPISGHRSVSWYQQTPGQGLQFLFEYFSETQRNKGNFPGRFSGRQFSNSRSEMNVSTLELGDSALYLCASREGQDNQPQHFGDGTRLSIL.

The gene calls are TRBV7-6 and TRBJ2-7, with D possibly being TRBD2 (6 bases). V gave up 5 bases and J gave up 5 bases, with 19 bases separating them. Per germline, CDR1 SGHVS and CDR2 FNYEAQ. This CDR3 is 15 amino acids long. CDR3 DNA: TGTGCCAGCAGCCCCCAGCGGGTCCTGCCGGACGAGCAGTACTTC. It is translated as CASSPQRVLPDEQYF.

V gene TRBV6-5 combines with J gene TRBJ2-3; 9 bases line up with TRBD2. Germline V gives CDR1 MNHEY, CDR2 SVGAGI. The CDR3 length is 15 residues. With 0 bases clipped from V and 6 bases from J, the junction kept 4 bases outside the gene matches. CDR3 protein: CASSYSGLAIDTQYF. The CDR3 bases are TGTGCCAGCAGTTACTCTGGACTAGCGATTGATACGCAGTATTTT.

The J gene is TRBJ2-3, the V gene TRBV5-1; a weak D match, TRBD2 (6 bases). V lost 4 bases to trimming and J lost 0 bases, with 12 bases between them. Germline values: CDR1 SGHRS, CDR2 YFSETQ. This CDR3 is built from 15 residues. For the CDR3, the DNA is TGCGCCAGCAGCCACTCTAGCGCTAGCACAGATACGCAGTATTTT. Amino acid sequence: CASSHSSASTDTQYF.

The chain links TRBV7-2 to TRBJ2-1, with a weak D call TRBD2 (5 bases). The V gene lost 6 bases and the J gene lost 4 bases, with 19 bases spanning the gap. Germline values: CDR1 SGHTA, CDR2 FQGNSA. The CDR3 length is 16 residues. The DNA for the CDR3 is TGTGCCAGCAGTCCCGTGGAACGGGGTAAATACAATGAGCAGTTCTTC. Translated, it gives CASSPVERGKYNEQFF.

The J gene is TRBJ1-1, the V gene TRBV7-9; 8 bases are a match to TRBD1. CDR1 SEHNR and CDR2 FQNEAQ come from the germline V gene (reference sequence). The junction had 7 bases not matched to a gene; V was cut back by 2 bases and J by 5 bases. CDR3 length: 15 amino acids. The CDR3: CASSLYVTGATEAFF. CDR3 in DNA: TGTGCCAGCAGCTTATACGTGACAGGGGCGACTGAAGCTTTCTTT.

J is TRBJ2-3 and V is TRBV28, with 11 bases matching TRBD1. V lost 5 bases, J lost 4 bases, and 5 bases stayed unmatched. Germline loops: CDR1 MDHEN, CDR2 SYDVKM. This CDR3 is built from 15 residues. The CDR3, as DNA: TGTGCCAGCAGTGGGGACAGGGGGTTTGCAGATACGCAGTATTTT. Translated, it gives CASSGDRGFADTQYF.

This rearrangement joins TRBV30 to TRBJ1-4; TRBD1 is a possible D gene (6 bases). V shed 7 bases and J shed 0 bases, with 24 bases lying between them. This CDR3 is 18 amino acids long. Germline assignment: CDR1 GTSNPN and CDR2 SVGIG (reference sequence). CDR3 residues: CAFLEGVQGYTTNEKLFF. The CDR3 DNA reads TGTGCCTTCCTCGAGGGGGTGCAGGGATACACAACTAATGAAAAACTGTTTTTT.

J is TRBJ2-5 and V is TRBV7-2; 9 bases match TRBD2. Germline loops: CDR1 SGHTA, CDR2 FQGNSA. V lost 7 bases, J lost 1 base, and 7 bases stayed unmatched. The CDR3 length is 15 residues. CDR3 coding DNA: TGTGCCAGCATTAGCGGGAGCCAGATCCAAGAGACCCAGTACTTC. Amino acids: CASISGSQIQETQYF.

V is TRBV9 and J is TRBJ2-7; no reliable D call. Per the germline V gene, CDR1 is SGDLS and CDR2 is YYNGEE. This CDR3 contains 14 residues. V lost 0 bases and J 0 bases, leaving 7 bases between the germline ends. The CDR3 nucleotides read TGTGCCAGCAGCGTAGGGCGGAGCTCCTACGAGCAGTACTTC. Its protein product is CASSVGRSSYEQYF.

The chain joins TRBV28 to TRBJ2-3; D is ambiguous. The V gene lost 4 bases and the J gene lost 0 bases, with 5 bases spanning the gap. CDR3 length: 13 residues. The germline V gene has CDR1 MDHEN and CDR2 SYDVKM. The CDR3 protein is CASSWASTDTQYF. As DNA, the CDR3 is TGTGCCAGCAGTTGGGCCAGCACAGATACGCAGTATTTT.

This clone has only a few counts. This chain links TRBV15 with TRBJ2-5, with 7 positions matching TRBD1. The germline CDR1 and CDR2 sequences are LNHNV and YYDKDF (reference sequence). The V segment lost 9 bases and the J segment 1 base; nucleotides outside the gene matches: 5. The CDR3 runs 13 residues. In DNA, the CDR3 is TGTGCCACGCGGCGACAGGGCCAAGAGACCCAGTACTTC. Residues: CATRRQGQETQYF. The full variable domain, with the rest looked up from reference TRBV15 and TRBJ2-5, is DAMVIQNPRYQVTQFGKPVTLSCSQTLNHNVMYWYQQKSSQAPKLLFHYYDKDFNNEADTPDNFQSRRPNTSFCFLDIRSPGLGDTAMYLCATRRQGQETQYFGPGTRLLVL.

The chain combines TRBV9 with TRBJ2-7, with unresolved D. This CDR3 comprises 11 residues. The germline V gene encodes CDR1 SGDLS and CDR2 YYNGEE. V lost 4 bases and J 7 bases, leaving 9 bases between the germline ends. CDR3 coding DNA: TGTGCCAGCAGCCGCTTCGGGGAGCAGTACTTC. It specifies CASSRFGEQYF. The complete variable domain, with remaining parts taken from reference TRBV9 and TRBJ2-7, reads DSGVTQTPKHLITATGQRVTLRCSPRSGDLSVYWYQQSLDQGLQFLIQYYNGEERAKGNILERFSAQQFPDLHSELNLSSLELGDSALYFCASSRFGEQYFGPGTRLTVT.

The J gene is TRBJ2-1, the V gene TRBV4-1, with 8 nucleotides matching TRBD2. V trimming: 1 base; J trimming: 4 bases; junction bases outside the gene matches: 3. Germline lookup yields CDR1 MGHRA and CDR2 YSYEKL. This CDR3 has 15 amino acids. CDR3 nucleotide sequence: TGCGCCAGCAGCCAAGTGACTAGCGAATACAATGAGCAGTTCTTC. It specifies CASSQVTSEYNEQFF.

The rearrangement uses TRBV9 and TRBJ2-3; TRBD2 aligns across 8 bases. The ends lost 0 bases at V and 4 bases at J; junction bases unmatched: 10. CDR1 and CDR2 (germline): SGDLS, YYNGEE. This CDR3 is 17 amino acids long. This CDR3 reads CASSVEGLGTGPDTQYF. In DNA, the CDR3 is TGTGCCAGCAGCGTAGAGGGACTAGGGACGGGCCCAGATACGCAGTATTTT.